A selection of T cell receptor beta chains follows, all from one sample in a study of beta chain features in type 1 diabetes. Using immunoSEQ multiplex PCR, the repertoire was profiled, and TCRdb retains in-frame clones only, with some absent. The sample holds 850,000 to 900,000 clones; roughly a sixth are singletons and the top ten take 0.02% to 0.03%. Material for sequencing was naive CD4+ T cells from blood. These receptors were taken from a woman between 18 and 30 years old in good health. Each CDR3 is given with its conserved first and last residue. Each record gives: D gene, V gene, J gene, clone size, CDR3 DNA, CDR3 protein. The D gene is left open where the match is weak. Not all rows give a size; the values are once, few, many and, for expanded clones, a class.

-	TRBV19	TRBJ2-5	-	TGTGCCAGTAGTATAGGTACTAGGGAGACCCAGTACTTC	CASSIGTRETQYF
-	TRBV4-2	TRBJ2-1	few	TGTGCCAGCAGCCAAGGGCGGTCCTCCTACAATGAGCAGTTCTTC	CASSQGRSSYNEQFF
-	TRBV19	TRBJ2-5	-	TGTGCCAGTAGTATTTCAGCAGTCCAAGAGACCCAGTACTTC	CASSISAVQETQYF
-	TRBV10-3	TRBJ2-3	-	TGTGCCATCAGTAGGCAGGGAAGCACAGATACGCAGTATTTT	CAISRQGSTDTQYF
-	TRBV4-3	TRBJ1-4	-	TGCGCCAGCAGCACAAGAGCGCAGGGGTTTCGAGAAAAACTGTTTTTT	CASSTRAQGFREKLFF
TRBD1	TRBV18	TRBJ2-3	-	TGTGCCAGCTCACCCGGACAGGGGAGCACAGATACGCAGTATTTT	CASSPGQGSTDTQYF
-	TRBV27	TRBJ1-2	once	TGTGCCAGCAGTTTATCGAGGGGGGACCATGGCTACACCTTC	CASSLSRGDHGYTF
-	TRBV19	TRBJ2-7	-	TGTGCCAGTAGTATCTATCCCGCGAGCGGAGGCTACGAGCAGTACTTC	CASSIYPASGGYEQYF
-	TRBV5-1	TRBJ1-4	few	TGCGCCAGCAGCTTGGATTGGCAGGGGAATGAAAAACTGTTTTTT	CASSLDWQGNEKLFF
TRBD1	TRBV4-2	TRBJ2-7	-	TGTGCCAGCAGCCAGGACGAGGGACAGCAGTACGAGCAGTACTTC	CASSQDEGQQYEQYF
-	TRBV28	TRBJ2-5	-	TGTGCCAGCAGTTTATCGGGGATAGAGACCCAGTACTTC	CASSLSGIETQYF
-	TRBV7-2	TRBJ1-5	-	TGTGCCAGCAGCCTTAATATCGACGGCCGCAATCAGCCCCAGCATTTT	CASSLNIDGRNQPQHF
-	TRBV14	TRBJ1-1	few	TGTGCCAGCAGCCAATACAGGAACACTGAAGCTTTCTTT	CASSQYRNTEAFF
TRBD1	TRBV7-2	TRBJ2-1	-	TGTGCCAGCAGGGCCACAGGGGTCAATGAGCAGTTCTTC	CASRATGVNEQFF
TRBD1	TRBV7-3	TRBJ2-1	few	TGTGCCAGCAGCCCGTCCCGGGACAGCAGTTACAATGAGCAGTTCTTC	CASSPSRDSSYNEQFF
TRBD2	TRBV5-1	TRBJ2-2	few	TGCGCCAGCAGCGTGGGACTAGCGGGAAACACCGGGGAGCTGTTTTTT	CASSVGLAGNTGELFF
TRBD2	TRBV7-9	TRBJ2-3	-	TGTGCCAGCAGCTTAGACCTGCCGGGACTAGCTGTCTTT	CASSLDLPGLAVF
TRBD2	TRBV29-1	TRBJ2-7	few	TGCAGCGTTGGAGGACTAGCGGACTCCTACGAGCAGTACTTC	CSVGGLADSYEQYF
-	TRBV2	TRBJ2-1	-	TGTGCCAGCAGTGAAGTCGGGAGTAGGGTGAATGAGCAGTTCTTC	CASSEVGSRVNEQFF
-	TRBV9	TRBJ2-3	few	TGTGCCAGCAGCGTAGTGGGGGATCGGACAGATACGCAGTATTTT	CASSVVGDRTDTQYF
-	TRBV28	TRBJ1-1	few	TGTGCCAGCAGTTTATCCCTCGTTCAGGACACTGAAGCTTTCTTT	CASSLSLVQDTEAFF
-	TRBV7-2	TRBJ2-3	-	TGTGCCAGCAGCCCCCGGACCGCTGCCCGTGTAGATACGCAGTATTTT	CASSPRTAARVDTQYF
-	TRBV28	TRBJ1-1	-	TGTGCCACTAAACGGGGTGGAGCTTTCTTT	CATKRGGAFF
-	TRBV5-1	TRBJ2-1	-	TGCGCCAGCAGCACGACTAGTCATGAGCAGTTCTTC	CASSTTSHEQFF
TRBD1	TRBV11-2	TRBJ2-4	-	TGTGCCAGCAGCTCGACAGGGTGGTCCTCTTTACTAGCCAAAAACATTCAGTACTTC	CASSSTGWSSLLAKNIQYF
-	TRBV10-3	TRBJ1-5	-	TGTGCCATCAGTGAGGAAAGGAGCAATCAGCCCCAGCATTTT	CAISEERSNQPQHF
TRBD1	TRBV9	TRBJ2-7	-	TGTGCCAGCTCGACAGGGCCCACCATCCACTACGAGCAGTACTTC	CASSTGPTIHYEQYF
-	TRBV28	TRBJ2-7	few	TGTGCCAGCAGCAGCTTCTACGAGCAGTACTTC	CASSSFYEQYF
-	TRBV9	TRBJ2-3	-	TGTGCCAGCAACCTAGTTGGGACAGATACGCAGTATTTT	CASNLVGTDTQYF
-	TRBV28	TRBJ1-2	-	TGTGCCAGCAGTCAAGGACTCTTTCCCTATGGCTACACCTTC	CASSQGLFPYGYTF
-	TRBV7-3	TRBJ2-1	-	TGTGCCAGTGGGGCCACTACCGACAATGAGCAGTTCTTC	CASGATTDNEQFF
TRBD1	TRBV7-9	TRBJ2-1	-	TGTGCCAGCAGTCCGGACAGGACCCTTACCTACAATGAGCAGTTCTTC	CASSPDRTLTYNEQFF
-	TRBV4-3	TRBJ2-3	-	TGCGCCAGCAGCCGGGATAGACCCGATACGCAGTATTTT	CASSRDRPDTQYF
-	TRBV11-2	TRBJ2-7	once	TGTGCCAGCAGCTCCTCCGTGTGGGGGAAAGGCGAGCAGTACTTC	CASSSSVWGKGEQYF
TRBD2	TRBV10-3	TRBJ2-5	few	TGTGCCACCCGGGGGGAGGCTCGGGAGACCCAGTACTTC	CATRGEARETQYF
-	TRBV4-3	TRBJ2-6	-	TGCGCCAGCAGCCAAGACTTAGCCGTGGGTGGAGCCAACTCTGGGGCCAACGTCCTGACTTTC	CASSQDLAVGGANSGANVLTF
-	TRBV7-2	TRBJ2-3	-	TGTGCCAGCAGCAGAATAGTCAGGACGCAGTATTTT	CASSRIVRTQYF
-	TRBV27	TRBJ2-1	-	TGTGCCAGCAGTTTGGGGGGCCGCTCCTACAATGAGCAGTTCTTC	CASSLGGRSYNEQFF